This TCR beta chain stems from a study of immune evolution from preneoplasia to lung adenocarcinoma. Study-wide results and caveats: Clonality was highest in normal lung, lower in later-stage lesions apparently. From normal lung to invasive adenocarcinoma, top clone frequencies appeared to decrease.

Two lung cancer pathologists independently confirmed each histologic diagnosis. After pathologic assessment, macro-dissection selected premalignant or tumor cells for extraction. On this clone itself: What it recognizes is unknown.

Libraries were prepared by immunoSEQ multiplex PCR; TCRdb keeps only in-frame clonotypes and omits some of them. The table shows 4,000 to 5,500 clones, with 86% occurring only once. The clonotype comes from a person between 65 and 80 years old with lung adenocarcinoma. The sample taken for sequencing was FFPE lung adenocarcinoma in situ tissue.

In nucleotides, the CDR3 is TGTGCCAGCAGAGGCGACAGGAACACCGGGGAGCTGTTTTTT. It translates to CASRGDRNTGELFF. This sequence joins TRBV7-6 and TRBJ2-2; maybe TRBD1 (5 bases). The CDR3 is 14 residues long. V lost 6 bases and J 1 base, leaving 9 bases between the germline ends. Per germline, CDR1 SGHVS and CDR2 FNYEAQ.